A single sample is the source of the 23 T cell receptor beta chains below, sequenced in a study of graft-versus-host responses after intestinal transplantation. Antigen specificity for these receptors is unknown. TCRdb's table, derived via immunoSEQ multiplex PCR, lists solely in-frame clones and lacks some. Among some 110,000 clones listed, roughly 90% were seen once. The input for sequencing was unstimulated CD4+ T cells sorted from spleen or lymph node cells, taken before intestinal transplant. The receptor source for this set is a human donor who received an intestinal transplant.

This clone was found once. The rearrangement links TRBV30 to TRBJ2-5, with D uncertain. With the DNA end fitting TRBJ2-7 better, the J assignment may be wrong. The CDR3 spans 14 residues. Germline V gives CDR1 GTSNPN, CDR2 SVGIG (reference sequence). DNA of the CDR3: TGTGCCTGGAGTGTAACCGCCAGGACCTACGAGCAGTACTTC. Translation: CAWSVTARTYEQYF.

In nucleotides, the CDR3 is TGTGCCAGCCGTGGGGACAGGGCGGCAGATACGCAGTATTTT. Protein sequence: CASRGDRAADTQYF. J is TRBJ2-3 and V is TRBV5-4, with TRBD1 identical over 9 bases. The CDR3 contains 14 residues. V shed 7 bases, J shed 4 bases, and the junction held 7 bases outside the gene matches. The germline gives CDR1 SGHNT, CDR2 YYREEE (reference sequence).

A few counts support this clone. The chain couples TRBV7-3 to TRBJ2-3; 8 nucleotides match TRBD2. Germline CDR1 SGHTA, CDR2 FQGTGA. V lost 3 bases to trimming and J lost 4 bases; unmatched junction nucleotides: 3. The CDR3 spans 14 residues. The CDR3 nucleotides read TGTGCCAGCAGCTTTAGCGGGATGGCAGATACGCAGTATTTT. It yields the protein CASSFSGMADTQYF.

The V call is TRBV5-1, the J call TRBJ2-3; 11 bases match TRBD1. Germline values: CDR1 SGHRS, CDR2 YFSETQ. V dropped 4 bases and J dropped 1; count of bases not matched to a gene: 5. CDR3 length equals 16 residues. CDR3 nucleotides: TGCGCCAGCAGCCCAGGGACAGGGGGGGGCACAGATACGCAGTATTTT. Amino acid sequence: CASSPGTGGGTDTQYF. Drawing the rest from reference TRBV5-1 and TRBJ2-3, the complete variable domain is KAGVTQTPRYLIKTRGQQVTLSCSPISGHRSVSWYQQTPGQGLQFLFEYFSETQRNKGNFPGRFSGRQFSNSRSEMNVSTLELGDSALYLCASSPGTGGGTDTQYFGPGTRLTVL.

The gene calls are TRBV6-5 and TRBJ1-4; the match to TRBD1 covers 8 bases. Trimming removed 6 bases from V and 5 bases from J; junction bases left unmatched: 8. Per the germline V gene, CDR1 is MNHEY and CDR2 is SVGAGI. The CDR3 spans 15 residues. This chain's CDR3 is CASRGGDRLNEKLFF. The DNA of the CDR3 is TGTGCCAGCAGGGGCGGGGACAGGCTAAATGAAAAACTGTTTTTT.

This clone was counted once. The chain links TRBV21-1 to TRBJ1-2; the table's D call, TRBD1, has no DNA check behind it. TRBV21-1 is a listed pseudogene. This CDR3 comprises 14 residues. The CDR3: CASSKGIHNYGYTF. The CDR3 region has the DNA TGTGCCAGCAGCAAAGGAATACATAACTATGGCTACACCTTC.

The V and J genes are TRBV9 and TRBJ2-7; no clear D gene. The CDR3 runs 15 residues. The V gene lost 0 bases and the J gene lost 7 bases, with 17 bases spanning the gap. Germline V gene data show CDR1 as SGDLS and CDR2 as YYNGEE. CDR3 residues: CASSVDVGGYGEQYF. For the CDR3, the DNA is TGTGCCAGCAGCGTAGATGTGGGCGGATATGGGGAGCAGTACTTC.

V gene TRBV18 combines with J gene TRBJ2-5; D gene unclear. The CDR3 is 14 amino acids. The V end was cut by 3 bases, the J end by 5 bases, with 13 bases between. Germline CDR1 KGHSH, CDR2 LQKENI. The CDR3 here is CASSPAISVETQYF. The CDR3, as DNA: TGTGCCAGCTCACCGGCTATTTCCGTTGAGACCCAGTACTTC. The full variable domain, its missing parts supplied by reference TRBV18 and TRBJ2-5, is NAGVMQNPRHLVRRRGQEARLRCSPMKGHSHVYWYRQLPEEGLKFMVYLQKENIIDESGMPKERFSAEFPKEGPSILRIQQVVRGDSAAYFCASSPAISVETQYFGPGTRLLVL.

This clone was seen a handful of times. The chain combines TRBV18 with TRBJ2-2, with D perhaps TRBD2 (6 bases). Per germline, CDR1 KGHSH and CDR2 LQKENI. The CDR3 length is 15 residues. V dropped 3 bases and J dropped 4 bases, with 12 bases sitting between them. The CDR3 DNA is TGTGCCAGCTCACCTGCCGTGGGGGGCACCGGGGAGCTGTTTTTT. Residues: CASSPAVGGTGELFF.

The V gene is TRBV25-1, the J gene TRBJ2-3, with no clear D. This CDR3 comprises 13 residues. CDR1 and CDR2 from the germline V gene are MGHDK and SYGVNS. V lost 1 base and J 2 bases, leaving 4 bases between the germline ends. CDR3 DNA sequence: TGTGCCAGCAGTGAATTAAACACAGATACGCAGTATTTT. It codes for CASSELNTDTQYF.

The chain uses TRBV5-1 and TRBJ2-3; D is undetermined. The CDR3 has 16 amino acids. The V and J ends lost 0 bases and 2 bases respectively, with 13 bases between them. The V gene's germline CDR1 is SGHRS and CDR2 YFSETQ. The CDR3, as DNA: TGCGCCAGCAGCTTGGTAGGTAGTTCATCCACAGATACGCAGTATTTT. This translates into CASSLVGSSSTDTQYF.

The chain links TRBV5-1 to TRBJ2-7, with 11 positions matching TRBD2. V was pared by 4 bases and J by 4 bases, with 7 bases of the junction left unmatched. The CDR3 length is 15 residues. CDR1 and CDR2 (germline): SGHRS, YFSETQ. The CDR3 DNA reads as TGCGCCAGCAGCATTACTAGCGGGAGAGCGTACGAGCAGTACTTC. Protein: CASSITSGRAYEQYF.

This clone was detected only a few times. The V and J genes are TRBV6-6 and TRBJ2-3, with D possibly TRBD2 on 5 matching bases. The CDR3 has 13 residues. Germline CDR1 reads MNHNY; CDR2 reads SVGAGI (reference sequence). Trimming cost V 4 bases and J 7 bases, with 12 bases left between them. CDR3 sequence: CASSSLGGYTQYF. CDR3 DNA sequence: TGTGCCAGCAGTTCCCTCGGCGGGTATACGCAGTATTTT.

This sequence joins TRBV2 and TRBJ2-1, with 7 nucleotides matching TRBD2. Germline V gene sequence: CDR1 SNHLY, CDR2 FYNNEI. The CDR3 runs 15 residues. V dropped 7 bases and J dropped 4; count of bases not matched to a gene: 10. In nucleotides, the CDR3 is TGTGCCAGCACCGACTTGGGACTACCTTACAATGAGCAGTTCTTC. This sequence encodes CASTDLGLPYNEQFF.

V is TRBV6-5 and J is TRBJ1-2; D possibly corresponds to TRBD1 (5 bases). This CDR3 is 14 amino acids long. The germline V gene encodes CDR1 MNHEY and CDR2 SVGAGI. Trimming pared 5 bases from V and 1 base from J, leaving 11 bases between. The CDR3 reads CASSDQGINYGYTF. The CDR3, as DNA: TGTGCCAGCAGTGATCAGGGAATTAACTATGGCTACACCTTC.

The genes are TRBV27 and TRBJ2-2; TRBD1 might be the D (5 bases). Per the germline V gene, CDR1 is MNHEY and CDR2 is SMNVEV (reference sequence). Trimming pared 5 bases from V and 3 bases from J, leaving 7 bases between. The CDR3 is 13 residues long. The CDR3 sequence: CASSKTDTGELFF. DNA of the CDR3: TGTGCCAGCAGTAAGACAGACACCGGGGAGCTGTTTTTT.

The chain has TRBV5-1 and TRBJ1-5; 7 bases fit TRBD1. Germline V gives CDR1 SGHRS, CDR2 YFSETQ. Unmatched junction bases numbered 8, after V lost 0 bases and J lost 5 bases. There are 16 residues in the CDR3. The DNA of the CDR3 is TGCGCCAGCAGCTTGGGTCCAGGGGGGGACCATCAGCCCCAGCATTTT. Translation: CASSLGPGGDHQPQHF.

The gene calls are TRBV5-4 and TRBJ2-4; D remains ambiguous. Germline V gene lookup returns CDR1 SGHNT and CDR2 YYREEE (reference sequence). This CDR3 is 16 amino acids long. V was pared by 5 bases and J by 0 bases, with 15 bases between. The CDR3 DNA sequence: TGTGCCAGCAGATTCGACTTAGACCTAGCCAAAAACATTCAGTACTTC. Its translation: CASRFDLDLAKNIQYF.

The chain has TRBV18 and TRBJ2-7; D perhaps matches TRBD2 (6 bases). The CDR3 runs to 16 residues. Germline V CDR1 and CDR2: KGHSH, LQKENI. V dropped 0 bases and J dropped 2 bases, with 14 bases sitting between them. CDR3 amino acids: CASSPPSTRGPYEQYF. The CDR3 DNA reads TGTGCCAGCTCACCACCCTCTACGCGGGGACCCTACGAGCAGTACTTC.

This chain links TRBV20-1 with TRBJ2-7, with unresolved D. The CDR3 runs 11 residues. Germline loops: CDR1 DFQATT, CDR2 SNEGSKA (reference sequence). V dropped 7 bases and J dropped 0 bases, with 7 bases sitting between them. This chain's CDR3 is CSVVSSYEQYF. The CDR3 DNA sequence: TGCAGTGTAGTGAGCTCCTACGAGCAGTACTTC.

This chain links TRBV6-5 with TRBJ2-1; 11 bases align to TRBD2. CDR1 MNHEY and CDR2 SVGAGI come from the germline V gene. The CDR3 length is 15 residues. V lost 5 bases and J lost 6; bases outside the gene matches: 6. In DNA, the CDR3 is TGTGCCAGCAGTAAGACTAGCGGGGCACGCAATGAGCAGTTCTTC. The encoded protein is CASSKTSGARNEQFF.

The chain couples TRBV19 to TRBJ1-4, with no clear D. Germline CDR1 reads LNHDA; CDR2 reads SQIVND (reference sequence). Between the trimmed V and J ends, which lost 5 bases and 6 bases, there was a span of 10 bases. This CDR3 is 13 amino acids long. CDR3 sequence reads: CASSVDRDEKLFF. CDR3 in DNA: TGTGCCAGTAGTGTGGACCGGGATGAAAAACTGTTTTTT.

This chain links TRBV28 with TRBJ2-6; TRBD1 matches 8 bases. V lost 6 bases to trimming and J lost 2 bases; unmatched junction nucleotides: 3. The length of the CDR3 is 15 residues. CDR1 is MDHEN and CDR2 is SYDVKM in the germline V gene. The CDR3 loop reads CASSPGGAGANVLTF. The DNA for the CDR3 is TGTGCCAGCAGCCCAGGGGGCGCTGGGGCCAACGTCCTGACTTTC.